The 20 T cell receptor beta chains presented below share a single source sample, sequenced in a study of T cell responses to AZD1222 COVID-19 vaccine. Profiling relied on immunoSEQ multiplex PCR, and the TCRdb table lists in-frame clones only, not all of them. The table lists 130,000 to 150,000 clones, approximately 89% of them singletons. Sequences were derived from peripheral blood, sampled on day 0 of AZD1222 vaccination. The receptors come from an adult in good health.

This sequence joins TRBV4-1 and TRBJ2-1; D ambiguous. V lost 8 bases and J lost 6, with 8 bases in between. The CDR3 loop spans 11 amino acids. CDR1 and CDR2 from the germline V gene are MGHRA and YSYEKL. The DNA for the CDR3 is TGCGCCAGCGGCGCGAGCAATGAGCAGTTCTTC. Protein sequence: CASGASNEQFF.

The chain has TRBV7-6 and TRBJ2-7, with 7 bases aligning to TRBD1. Trimming cost V 4 bases and J 3 bases; bases outside gene matches: 6. Germline values: CDR1 SGHVS, CDR2 FNYEAQ. The CDR3 is 14 amino acids. CDR3 DNA: TGTGCCAGCAGCTCTCCGGGACAGATCTACGAGCAGTACTTC. This encodes CASSSPGQIYEQYF.

The V and J genes are TRBV5-1 and TRBJ2-4; 11 bases are a match to TRBD2. V was clipped by 0 bases and J by 4 bases; unmatched bases: 0. CDR3 size: 15 residues. CDR1 and CDR2 from the germline V gene are SGHRS and YFSETQ. CDR3 sequence reads: CASSLGTSGKNIQYF. The CDR3 DNA follows: TGCGCCAGCAGCTTGGGGACTAGCGGGAAAAACATTCAGTACTTC.

V gene TRBV29-1 combines with J gene TRBJ1-1; D is perhaps TRBD1 (5 bases). Germline V gene data show CDR1 as SQVTM and CDR2 as ANQGSEA. The V end lost 4 bases, the J end lost 5 bases, and 11 bases lay between the germline ends. This CDR3 spans 12 amino acids. DNA for the CDR3: TGCAGCGTTGCCGACGGGACGACTGAAGCTTTCTTT. Translating it yields CSVADGTTEAFF.

This chain uses TRBV2 with TRBJ1-2; D may be TRBD1 (5 bases). Germline CDR1 SNHLY, CDR2 FYNNEI. This CDR3 comprises 16 residues. Trimming removed 7 bases at V and 4 bases at J, with 22 bases between. DNA of the CDR3: TGTGCCAGCACCTTCGACAGCACACCGGACGTCTATGGCTACACCTTC. It is translated as CASTFDSTPDVYGYTF.

There are a few counts of this clone. This chain joins TRBV5-4 and TRBJ2-7, with TRBD1 matching over 12 bases. The CDR3 length is 14 residues. Germline lookup yields CDR1 SGHNT and CDR2 YYREEE (reference sequence). V gave up 3 bases and J gave up 6 bases; unmatched junction bases: 4. The CDR3 is CASSWDRGLREQYF. The CDR3 nucleotides are TGTGCCAGCAGCTGGGACAGGGGGCTTCGCGAGCAGTACTTC.

The chain is built from TRBV5-1 and TRBJ1-3; a weak D match, TRBD1 (5 bases). Germline assignment: CDR1 SGHRS and CDR2 YFSETQ. The V end lost 0 bases, the J end lost 0 bases, and 13 bases lay between the germline ends. This CDR3 is built from 17 residues. DNA for the CDR3: TGCGCCAGCAGCTTGGGGCAACTAGGGACCTCTGGAAACACCATATATTTT. This translates into CASSLGQLGTSGNTIYF.

This clone was detected only once. The chain couples TRBV28 to TRBJ1-2; D is undetermined. The CDR3 spans 12 residues. Trimming shortened V by 5 bases and J by 5 bases, and 9 bases separated the two germline ends. In germline, CDR1 is MDHEN, CDR2 SYDVKM. The CDR3 loop reads CASSMTGYGYTF. In DNA form, the CDR3 reads TGTGCCAGCAGTATGACGGGATATGGCTACACCTTC.

This chain links TRBV6-2 or TRBV6-3 with TRBJ2-1; tentatively, D is TRBD2 (5 bases). Germline V gene data show CDR1 as MNHEY and CDR2 as SVGEGT. This CDR3 spans 13 amino acids. Trimming shortened V by 6 bases and J by 9 bases, and 15 bases separated the two germline ends. The CDR3 sequence: CASSRPPEGEQFF. The CDR3 bases are TGTGCCAGCAGCCGCCCGCCCGAGGGTGAGCAGTTCTTC.

This chain connects TRBV29-1 to TRBJ2-7; the D gene could be TRBD1 or TRBD2 (5 bases each). This CDR3 has 14 residues. The germline CDR1 and CDR2 sequences are SQVTM and ANQGSEA. The V end was cut by 6 bases, the J end by 0 bases, with 15 bases between. The CDR3: CSVARDQNSYEQYF. The CDR3 DNA reads TGCAGCGTCGCCCGGGACCAAAACTCCTACGAGCAGTACTTC.

The chain links TRBV19 to TRBJ2-1; possible D gene TRBD2, 5 bases. CDR3 length: 13 residues. Trimming cost V 1 base and J 6 bases, with 7 bases left between them. Germline V CDR1 and CDR2: LNHDA, SQIVND (reference sequence). CDR3 in amino acids: CASSIAGFNEQFF. In DNA form, the CDR3 reads TGTGCCAGTAGTATAGCGGGGTTCAATGAGCAGTTCTTC.

CDR3 DNA: TGTGCCAGCAGCCCAGAACCGAGCTTCCCTCAGTTCTTC. As protein: CASSPEPSFPQFF. This sequence joins TRBV13 and TRBJ2-1; D is unclear. The CDR3 runs 13 residues. Germline V CDR1 and CDR2: PRHDT, FYEKMQ (reference sequence). The V gene lost 5 bases and the J gene lost 13 bases, with 18 bases spanning the gap.

The chain recombines TRBV11-3 with TRBJ1-1; D gene unclear. The length of the CDR3 is 16 residues. The germline V gene has CDR1 SGHNT and CDR2 YENEEA. Trimming cost V 0 bases and J 4 bases, with 15 bases left between them. The CDR3 is CASSLEGGSGVTEAFF. CDR3 nucleotide sequence: TGTGCCAGCAGCTTAGAAGGCGGGTCCGGGGTCACTGAAGCTTTCTTT.

The CDR3 nucleotides read TGTGCCAGCAGTTTGTCGGGACCTGAGCAGTTCTTC. It codes for CASSLSGPEQFF. This rearrangement joins TRBV12-3 or TRBV12-4 to TRBJ2-1; D is possibly TRBD1 or TRBD2 (5 bases each). Trimming took off 3 bases at V and 9 bases at J, with 9 bases between the two ends. This CDR3 has 12 residues.

The chain carries TRBV7-6 and TRBJ2-2; 12 bases align to TRBD1. The J segment lost 6 bases and the V segment lost 5 bases, leaving 10 bases of the junction unmatched. CDR1 SGHVS and CDR2 FNYEAQ come from the germline V gene. This CDR3 comprises 17 residues. The CDR3 coding sequence is TGTGCCAGCAGCGTGGATTCCCGGGACAGGGGGCCCGGGGAGCTGTTTTTT. Encoded protein: CASSVDSRDRGPGELFF.

V usage is TRBV7-9 and J usage is TRBJ1-1; D might be TRBD1 (5 bases). The germline CDR1 and CDR2 sequences are SEHNR and FQNEAQ (reference sequence). V dropped 4 bases and J dropped 3 bases, with 15 bases sitting between them. The CDR3 is 15 residues long. The CDR3 sequence: CASSSGGAEDTEAFF. In nucleotides, the CDR3 is TGTGCCAGCAGCTCCGGCGGGGCTGAGGACACTGAAGCTTTCTTT.

This rearrangement joins TRBV18 to TRBJ2-3; D remains unclear. Germline V gives CDR1 KGHSH, CDR2 LQKENI. V was cut by 6 bases and J by 2 bases, with 6 bases left in between. The CDR3 has 12 amino acids. CDR3 bases: TGTGCCAGCTCCTACCCCACAGATACGCAGTATTTT. It is translated as CASSYPTDTQYF.

The V call is TRBV4-1, the J call TRBJ2-1; 7 bases are shared with TRBD2. The CDR3 is 17 residues long. Trimming at V came to 3 bases and at J to 5 bases, leaving 13 bases not matched to a gene. CDR1 and CDR2 (germline): MGHRA, YSYEKL. Here the CDR3 DNA reads TGCGCCAGCAGCCAGATCACCCGCGGGAGAGGAAACAATGAGCAGTTCTTC. Translation: CASSQITRGRGNNEQFF.

The genes are TRBV11-3 and TRBJ2-5; D perhaps matches TRBD1 (7 bases). Germline V CDR1 and CDR2: SGHNT, YENEEA. With 5 bases removed from V and 5 bases from J, the gap between germline ends came to 15 bases. The CDR3 loop spans 14 amino acids. The CDR3 here is CASSTRTGGETQYF. The CDR3 DNA sequence: TGTGCCAGCAGCACCCGGACAGGAGGGGAGACCCAGTACTTC.

The V and J genes are TRBV7-9 and TRBJ2-1; 14 nucleotides agree with TRBD2. Per the germline V gene, CDR1 is SEHNR and CDR2 is FQNEAQ (reference sequence). This CDR3 has 15 amino acids. V dropped 3 bases and J dropped 8; count of bases not matched to a gene: 3. The CDR3 DNA follows: TGTGCCAGCAGCTTCGGACTAGCGGGGGGTGATGAGCAGTTCTTC. It encodes CASSFGLAGGDEQFF.